The clone carrying this T cell receptor beta chain was found once. In the original analysis: Reference gene primer amplification yielded estimated nucleated cell counts. Sequenced by immunoSEQ multiplex PCR; TCRdb stores in-frame clones only, minus some. That table gives V, J and clone size, and the DNA gave D and trimming. This table has around 110,000 clones, around three quarters appearing once. CDR1 and CDR2 (germline): WNHNN, SYGVQD (reference sequence). CDR3 size: 16 residues. The ends were cut back, 5 bases at V and 1 base at J, with 17 bases in the middle. The record originates from a study of blood T cell repertoires in COVID-19.

This sequence was found in a man aged 60 to 75 with active or convalescent COVID-19. The chain recombines TRBV10-1 with TRBJ1-2; D unclear. Sequenced input: peripheral blood. The CDR3, as DNA: TGCGCCAGCAGTTTGAATGGAAAATGGAGTAACTATGGCTACACCTTC. Residues: CASSLNGKWSNYGYTF.